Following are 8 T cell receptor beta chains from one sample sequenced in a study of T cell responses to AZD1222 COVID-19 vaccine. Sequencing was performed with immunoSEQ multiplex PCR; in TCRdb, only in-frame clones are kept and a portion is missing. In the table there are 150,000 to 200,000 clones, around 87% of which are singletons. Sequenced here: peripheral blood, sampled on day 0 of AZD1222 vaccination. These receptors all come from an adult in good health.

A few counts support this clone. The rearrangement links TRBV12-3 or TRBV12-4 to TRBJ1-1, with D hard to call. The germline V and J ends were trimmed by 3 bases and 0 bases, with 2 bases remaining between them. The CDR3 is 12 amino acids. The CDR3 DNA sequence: TGTGCCAGCAGTTTGATGAACACTGAAGCTTTCTTT. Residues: CASSLMNTEAFF.

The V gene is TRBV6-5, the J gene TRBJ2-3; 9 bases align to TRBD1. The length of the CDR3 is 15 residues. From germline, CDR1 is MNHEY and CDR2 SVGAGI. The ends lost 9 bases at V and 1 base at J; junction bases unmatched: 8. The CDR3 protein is CASSIRQGGTDTQYF. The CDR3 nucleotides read TGTGCCAGTTCCATAAGACAGGGGGGCACAGATACGCAGTATTTT.

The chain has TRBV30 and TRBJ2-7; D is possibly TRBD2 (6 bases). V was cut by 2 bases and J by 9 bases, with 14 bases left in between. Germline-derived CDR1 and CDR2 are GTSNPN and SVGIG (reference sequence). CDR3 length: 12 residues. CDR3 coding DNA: TGTGCCTGGAGTCGGGACTCTCCCTCGCAGTACTTC. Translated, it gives CAWSRDSPSQYF.

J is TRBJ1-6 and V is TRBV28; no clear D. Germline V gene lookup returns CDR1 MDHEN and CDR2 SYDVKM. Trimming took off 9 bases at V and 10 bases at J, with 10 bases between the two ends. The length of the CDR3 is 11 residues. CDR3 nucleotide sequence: TGTGCCAGGGCCGGATGGTCACCCCTCCACTTT. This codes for CARAGWSPLHF.

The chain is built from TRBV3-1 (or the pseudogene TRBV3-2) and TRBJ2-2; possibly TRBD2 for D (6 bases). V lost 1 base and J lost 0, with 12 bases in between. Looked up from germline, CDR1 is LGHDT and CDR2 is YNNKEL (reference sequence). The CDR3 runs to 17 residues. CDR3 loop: CASSQALSGANTGELFF. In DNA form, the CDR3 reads TGTGCCAGCAGCCAAGCTCTTTCGGGGGCGAACACCGGGGAGCTGTTTTTT.

CDR3: CASSSSRGYGTEAFF. The DNA of the CDR3 is TGTGCCAGCAGTTCGAGCAGGGGCTACGGCACTGAAGCTTTCTTT. V gene TRBV6-5 combines with J gene TRBJ1-1; D is perhaps TRBD1 (6 bases). Trimming left V 4 bases short and J 4 bases short, with 16 bases between. The CDR3 contains 15 residues. CDR1 and CDR2 (germline): MNHEY, SVGAGI.

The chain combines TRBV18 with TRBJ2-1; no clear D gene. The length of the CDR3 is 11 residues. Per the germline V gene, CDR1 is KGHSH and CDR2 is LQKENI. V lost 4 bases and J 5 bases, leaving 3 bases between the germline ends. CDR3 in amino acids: CASSLNNEQFF. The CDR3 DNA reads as TGTGCCAGCTCACTAAACAATGAGCAGTTCTTC.

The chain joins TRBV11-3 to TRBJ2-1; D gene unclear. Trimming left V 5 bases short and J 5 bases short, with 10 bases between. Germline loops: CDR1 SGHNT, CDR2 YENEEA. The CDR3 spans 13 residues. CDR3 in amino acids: CASSRRGNNEQFF. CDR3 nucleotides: TGTGCCAGCAGCCGGAGAGGTAACAATGAGCAGTTCTTC. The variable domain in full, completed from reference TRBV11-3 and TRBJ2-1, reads EAGVVQSPRYKIIEKKQPVAFWCNPISGHNTLYWYLQNLGQGPELLIRYENEEAVDDSQLPKDRFSAERLKGVDSTLKIQPAELGDSAVYLCASSRRGNNEQFFGPGTRLTVL.